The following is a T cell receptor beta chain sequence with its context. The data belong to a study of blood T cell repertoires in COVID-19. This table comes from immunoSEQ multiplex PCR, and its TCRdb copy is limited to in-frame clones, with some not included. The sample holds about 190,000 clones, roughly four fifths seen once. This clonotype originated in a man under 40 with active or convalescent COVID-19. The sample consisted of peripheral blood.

The CDR3 reads CASRYTGQGTEAFF. CDR3 in DNA: TGTGCCAGCAGATACACGGGACAGGGCACTGAAGCTTTCTTT. The chain links TRBV6-5 to TRBJ1-1; 9 bases map to TRBD1. CDR1 MNHEY and CDR2 SVGAGI come from the germline V gene. J was trimmed by 4 bases and V by 6 bases; bases with no gene match: 6. This CDR3 has 14 amino acids.